This T cell receptor beta chain came from a study of T cell responses to AZD1222 COVID-19 vaccine. A remark on this clone: Antigen unknown.

The CDR3 spans 11 residues. The germline V gene encodes CDR1 KGHSH and CDR2 LQKENI. The ends were cut back, 5 bases at V and 7 bases at J, with 8 bases in the middle. Study results and limitations: It should be noted that donors were predominantly white British and more often female, and clonal diversity was possibly underestimated. It was only after the peak T cell response that any repertoires were sampled. Unmutated variant regions are reportedly targeted by nearly half of spike-specific TCRs.

Clones were read by immunoSEQ multiplex PCR, and TCRdb kept only the in-frame ones, dropping some. The top ten clones hold around 1% of a sample with 150,000 to 200,000 clones, around 92% of them seen once. This sequence was found in an adult who received the AZD1222 COVID-19 vaccine. The sample was peripheral blood, taken 28 days after the second AZD1222 dose. The rearrangement links TRBV18 to TRBJ2-5; D gene uncertain. The CDR3 loop reads CASSSRWTQYF. The CDR3, as DNA: TGTGCCAGCTCATCGCGATGGACCCAGTACTTC.